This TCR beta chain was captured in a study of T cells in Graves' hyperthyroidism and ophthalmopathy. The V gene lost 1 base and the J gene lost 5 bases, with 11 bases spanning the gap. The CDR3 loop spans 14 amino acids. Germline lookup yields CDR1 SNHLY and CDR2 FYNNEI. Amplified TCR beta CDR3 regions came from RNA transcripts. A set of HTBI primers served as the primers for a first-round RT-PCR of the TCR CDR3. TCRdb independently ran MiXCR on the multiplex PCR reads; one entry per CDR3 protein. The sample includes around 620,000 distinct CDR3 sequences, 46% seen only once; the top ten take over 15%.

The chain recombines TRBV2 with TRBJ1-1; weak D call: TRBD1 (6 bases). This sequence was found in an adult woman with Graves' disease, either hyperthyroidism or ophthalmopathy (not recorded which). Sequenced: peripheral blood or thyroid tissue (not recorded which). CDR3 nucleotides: TGTGCCAGCAGTGAAGGGCAGGGGAGAACTGAAGCTTTCTTT. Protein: CASSEGQGRTEAFF.